This entry lists 17 T cell receptor beta chains sequenced from one sample in a study of T cells in Graves' hyperthyroidism and ophthalmopathy. Authors of the study amplified TCR beta CDR3 regions from RNA transcripts. The HTBI primer set was used in a first-round RT-PCR of the TCR CDR3. TCRdb reanalysed the multiplex PCR reads using MiXCR and keeps one entry per CDR3 protein. The sample lists around 450,000 distinct CDR3 sequences; around a sixth were seen once. Sequenced input: blood. Receptor source: a woman aged 18-30 years with Graves' hyperthyroidism.

On this clonotype: A much larger clonotype is one base distant, so this may be a read error. The CDR3 spells CASGFLAGETYNEQFF. CDR3 in DNA: TGCGCCAGCGGCTTCTTAGCGGGGGAGACCTACAATGAGCAGTTCTTC. The V and J genes are TRBV5-1 and TRBJ2-1, with 9 bases matching TRBD2. The CDR3 contains 16 residues. Germline V lookup: CDR1 SGHRS, CDR2 YFSETQ.

This clonotype was counted many times. The chain joins TRBV5-1 to TRBJ2-1; 10 positions match TRBD2. CDR3 length: 15 residues. Germline values: CDR1 SGHRS, CDR2 YFSETQ. With 3 bases clipped from V and 7 bases from J, the junction kept 7 bases outside the gene matches. CDR3 loop: CASSYGNSGRNEQFF. CDR3 sequence (DNA): TGCGCCAGCAGCTATGGGAATAGCGGGAGGAATGAGCAGTTCTTC.

This clonotype occurred many times. The chain joins TRBV27 to TRBJ2-7; no definite D call. This CDR3 has 14 residues. V lost 3 bases and J lost 2, with 11 bases in between. In germline, CDR1 is MNHEY, CDR2 SMNVEV (reference sequence). This CDR3 reads CASSFREPPYEQYF. The CDR3 DNA sequence: TGTGCCAGCAGTTTTCGAGAGCCGCCCTACGAGCAGTACTTC.

Comment on this clonotype: A much larger clone sits a single nucleotide away, making a read error possible. The chain uses TRBV6-2 or TRBV6-3 and TRBJ1-1, with unresolved D. V was trimmed by 7 bases and J by 5 bases, leaving 26 bases between them. Looked up from germline, CDR1 is MNHEY and CDR2 is SVGEGT. CDR3 length equals 17 residues. Here the CDR3 reads CASNLRDSLVVGTEAFF. The CDR3 bases are TGTGCCAGCAACTTAAGGGATTCCCTAGTGGTTGGAACTGAAGCTTTCTTT.

This clonotype was counted ten times or more. The chain uses TRBV20-1 and TRBJ2-1; TRBD2 agrees at 11 bases. CDR3 length equals 14 residues. The ends lost 6 bases at V and 6 bases at J; junction bases unmatched: 7. Germline V lookup: CDR1 DFQATT, CDR2 SNEGSKA (reference sequence). CDR3: CSASTSGTRNEQFF. CDR3 bases: TGCAGTGCATCGACTAGCGGGACTCGCAATGAGCAGTTCTTC.

This clonotype was counted a few times. V gene TRBV27 combines with J gene TRBJ1-5, with a possible D match to TRBD1 (6 bases). This CDR3 region has 14 residues. Germline V gives CDR1 MNHEY, CDR2 SMNVEV (reference sequence). The germline V and J ends were trimmed by 7 bases and 4 bases, with 14 bases remaining between them. The CDR3 sequence is CASMAGEQNQPQHF. The CDR3 DNA sequence: TGTGCCAGCATGGCAGGGGAACAAAATCAGCCCCAGCATTTT.

V and J are TRBV5-1 and TRBJ2-7, with 8 bases identical to TRBD2. V lost 4 bases, J lost 0 bases, and 6 bases stayed unmatched. CDR1 and CDR2 from the germline V gene are SGHRS and YFSETQ. The CDR3 runs to 15 residues. The CDR3 region has the DNA TGCGCCAGCAGCCGTCTAGCGGGTAACTCCTACGAGCAGTACTTC. Encoded protein: CASSRLAGNSYEQYF. The entire variable domain, with the rest obtained from reference TRBV5-1 and TRBJ2-7, is as follows: KAGVTQTPRYLIKTRGQQVTLSCSPISGHRSVSWYQQTPGQGLQFLFEYFSETQRNKGNFPGRFSGRQFSNSRSEMNVSTLELGDSALYLCASSRLAGNSYEQYFGPGTRLTVT.

The chain carries TRBV10-1 and TRBJ2-7; tentative D call: TRBD2 (6 bases). This CDR3 spans 13 amino acids. The germline V gene has CDR1 WNHNN and CDR2 SYGVQD (reference sequence). The V and J ends lost 6 bases and 7 bases respectively, with 16 bases between them. CDR3 in amino acids: CASSPRTGGEQYF. The CDR3 DNA sequence: TGCGCCAGCAGCCCGAGAACAGGAGGGGAGCAGTACTTC.

This clonotype has a count of ten or more. J is TRBJ1-2 and V is TRBV11-2; D possibly corresponds to TRBD1 (6 bases). The CDR3 is made up of 14 amino acids. V was pared by 1 base and J by 4 bases, with 10 bases between. Germline-derived CDR1 and CDR2 are SGHAT and FQNNGV. The CDR3 spells CASSLGHRAYGYTF. The CDR3 DNA is TGTGCCAGCAGCTTAGGGCACAGGGCCTATGGCTACACCTTC.

This clonotype was counted ten times or more. CDR3 region: CASTLGRRNEKLFF. The CDR3 nucleotides are TGTGCCAGCACCCTGGGACGCCGTAATGAAAAACTGTTTTTT. The chain combines TRBV12-3 or TRBV12-4 with TRBJ1-4; tentative D call: TRBD1 (5 bases). V was trimmed by 7 bases and J by 4 bases, leaving 13 bases between them. The CDR3 spans 14 residues.

This clonotype was seen at least ten times. The J gene is TRBJ1-2, the V gene TRBV3-1; 7 bases match TRBD1. The CDR3 runs 13 residues. The germline V gene has CDR1 LGHDT and CDR2 YNNKEL (reference sequence). The ends lost 6 bases at V and 3 bases at J; junction bases unmatched: 4. CDR3 loop: CASRLTGDYGYTF. DNA of the CDR3: TGTGCCAGCAGACTTACAGGGGACTATGGCTACACCTTC.

This clonotype was detected ten times or more. The chain couples TRBV20-1 to TRBJ2-5; the D gene could be TRBD1 or TRBD2 (5 bases each). V lost 3 bases, J lost 6 bases, and 11 bases lay in between. This CDR3 is built from 12 residues. CDR1 is DFQATT, CDR2 SNEGSKA, per germline (reference sequence). CDR3 residues: CSASGTGQTQYF. Written as DNA, the CDR3 is TGCAGTGCTAGCGGGACCGGGCAGACCCAGTACTTC.

This clonotype came up many times. This chain connects TRBV20-1 to TRBJ1-1; 9 bases agree with TRBD1. In germline, CDR1 is DFQATT, CDR2 SNEGSKA (reference sequence). V trimming: 5 bases; J trimming: 4 bases; junction bases outside the gene matches: 8. The CDR3 is 14 residues long. The CDR3 loop is CSARYRGRGTEAFF. CDR3 nucleotides: TGCAGTGCTCGCTACAGGGGGCGCGGCACTGAAGCTTTCTTT.

V usage is TRBV2 and J usage is TRBJ1-1; TRBD1 matches at 10 bases. Germline V gene sequence: CDR1 SNHLY, CDR2 FYNNEI. The CDR3 totals 14 residues. J was trimmed by 6 bases and V by 7 bases; bases with no gene match: 8. CDR3 loop: CASTPGTGAPEAFF. The CDR3 DNA sequence: TGTGCCAGCACCCCCGGGACAGGGGCCCCTGAAGCTTTCTTT. Based on the CDR3 plus reference TRBV2 and TRBJ1-1, the full variable domain is EPEVTQTPSHQVTQMGQEVILRCVPISNHLYFYWYRQILGQKVEFLVSFYNNEISEKSEIFDDQFSVERPDGSNFTLKIRSTKLEDSAMYFCASTPGTGAPEAFFGQGTRLTVV.

This clonotype was observed many times. V and J are TRBV3-1 and TRBJ1-1, with 7 bases lining up with TRBD1. Germline assignment: CDR1 LGHDT and CDR2 YNNKEL (reference sequence). This CDR3 region has 15 residues. The ends lost 3 bases at V and 0 bases at J; junction bases unmatched: 4. CDR3 in amino acids: CASSQGQGVNTEAFF. The CDR3 DNA sequence: TGTGCCAGCAGCCAGGGGCAGGGGGTGAACACTGAAGCTTTCTTT.

This rearrangement joins TRBV12-3 or TRBV12-4 to TRBJ1-3; 7 bases match TRBD1. Trimming cost V 3 bases and J 0 bases; bases outside gene matches: 5. The CDR3 is 16 amino acids. This CDR3 reads CASSLTGTSSGNTIYF. For the CDR3, the DNA is TGTGCCAGCAGTTTGACAGGGACAAGCTCTGGAAACACCATATATTTT.

The chain links TRBV19 to TRBJ2-3; 7 nucleotides align to TRBD2. Germline lookup yields CDR1 LNHDA and CDR2 SQIVND (reference sequence). This CDR3 is 14 amino acids long. Trimming at V came to 6 bases and at J to 3 bases, leaving 6 bases not matched to a gene. The CDR3 loop is CASRTSRRTDTQYF. CDR3 in DNA: TGTGCCAGTAGGACTAGCCGGAGAACAGATACGCAGTATTTT.